This T cell receptor beta chain is from a study of a mutant IDH1 vaccine in newly diagnosed glioma. Regarding time point: week 5, during vaccination. Alongside topical imiquimod, each dose of vaccine comprised 300 ug of mutant IDH1 20-mer peptide. Astrocytomas that were new, WHO grade 3 or 4, IDH1-mutant and ATRX-lost were present in the donors. Comments on this clone: The antigen remains undetermined.

Method: immunoSEQ multiplex PCR; TCRdb's copy keeps in-frame clones and lacks some. In the table there are 60,000 or so clones, approximately 86% of which are singletons. The CDR3 length is 16 residues. The germline V and J ends were trimmed by 2 bases and 2 bases, with 15 bases remaining between them. Germline V gene sequence: CDR1 SEHNR, CDR2 FQNEAQ (reference sequence). Here the sequenced sample was PBMCs, taken from a glioma patient whose treatment included an IDH1 peptide vaccine. The genes are TRBV7-9 and TRBJ1-1; TRBD1 is a possible D gene (6 bases). The receptor's source is a woman aged 18-29 years with glioma. Some clones in this sample may be carry-over from other donors' samples. The CDR3 DNA sequence: TGTGCCAGCAGCTTATACGGGGGCAGGGGTAACACTGAAGCTTTCTTT. Amino acid sequence: CASSLYGGRGNTEAFF.